This TCR beta chain emerged from a study of patients and donors after allogeneic stem cell transplantation. This clonotype was detected only a few times. Each CDR3 protein gets one entry after TCRdb re-called the RT-PCR reads with MiXCR. The sample lists about 960,000 distinct CDR3 sequences, roughly 17% seen once, with roughly 6% in the top ten. V dropped 5 bases and J dropped 8; count of bases not matched to a gene: 8. CDR1 is LGHDT, CDR2 YNNKEL, per germline (reference sequence). This CDR3 spans 13 amino acids. The V and J genes are TRBV3-1 and TRBJ1-2, with 7 bases fitting TRBD1. This TCR was recovered from a human donor who was either an allogeneic HSCT recipient or a stem cell or donor lymphocyte infusion donor (not recorded which). It is not recorded whose cells these are; they may come from a transplant donor. Sequencing used blood, either unsorted or a sorted T cell fraction (not recorded which). The CDR3, as DNA: TGTGCCAGCAGCTCCTCGGACAGGCTCGGCTACACCTTC. This encodes CASSSSDRLGYTF. Drawing the rest from reference TRBV3-1 and TRBJ1-2, the complete variable domain is DTAVSQTPKYLVTQMGNDKSIKCEQNLGHDTMYWYKQDSKKFLKIMFSYNNKELIINETVPNRFSPKSPDKAHLNLHINSLELGDSAVYFCASSSSDRLGYTFGSGTRLTVV.